These 29 T cell receptor beta chains came from one sample sequenced in a study of identical twins. TCRdb itself ran the 5' RACE reads through MiXCR, one entry per CDR3 protein. Of hundreds of thousands of distinct CDR3 sequences in the sample, under 8.5% were seen once. This same sample was also taken into another study, of yellow fever vaccine responses in identical twins.

Sample: PBMCs. These receptors all stem from a young woman in good health.

This clonotype was counted ten times or more. The chain combines TRBV2 with TRBJ2-5, with D tentatively TRBD2 (5 bases). The ends were cut back, 3 bases at V and 2 bases at J, with 10 bases in the middle. The CDR3 totals 14 residues. Germline CDR1 reads SNHLY; CDR2 reads FYNNEI. CDR3 protein: CASSERALQETQYF. The CDR3 nucleotides read TGTGCCAGCAGTGAGCGGGCACTACAAGAGACCCAGTACTTC. The full variable domain, completed using reference TRBV2 and TRBJ2-5, is EPEVTQTPSHQVTQMGQEVILRCVPISNHLYFYWYRQILGQKVEFLVSFYNNEISEKSEIFDDQFSVERPDGSNFTLKIRSTKLEDSAMYFCASSERALQETQYFGPGTRLLVL.

This chain connects TRBV29-1 to TRBJ2-6; maybe TRBD2 (7 bases). Germline V gene sequence: CDR1 SQVTM, CDR2 ANQGSEA. The germline V and J ends were trimmed by 0 bases and 19 bases, with 16 bases remaining between them. CDR3 length: 12 amino acids. The CDR3 is CSVEEGGGGITF. CDR3 nucleotide sequence: TGCAGCGTTGAAGAGGGGGGCGGGGGAATAACTTTC.

This clonotype appeared once. The genes are TRBV6-4 and TRBJ1-1; D not certain. CDR1 and CDR2 (germline): MRHNA, SNTAGT. CDR3 length: 18 amino acids. V lost 11 bases and J lost 1, with 29 bases in between. CDR3 in DNA: TGTGCCTTCAGCCCCACCCTTTCAAGCCCCTTAACGAACACTGAAGCTTTCTTT. Translation gives CAFSPTLSSPLTNTEAFF.

There are many counts of this clonotype. The chain couples TRBV6-5 to TRBJ2-4, with a weak D call TRBD2 (6 bases). This CDR3 contains 14 residues. Germline values: CDR1 MNHEY, CDR2 SVGAGI. Trimming cost V 3 bases and J 7 bases, with 13 bases left between them. The CDR3 nucleotides are TGTGCCAGCAGTTATGGGGACTCGGGGAACATTCAGTACTTC. This gives the protein CASSYGDSGNIQYF.

In this sample, this clonotype turned up a few times. The genes are TRBV7-9 and TRBJ2-7, with 10 nucleotides matching TRBD2. The V segment lost 5 bases and the J segment 5 bases; nucleotides outside the gene matches: 6. This CDR3 comprises 14 residues. The germline CDR1 and CDR2 sequences are SEHNR and FQNEAQ (reference sequence). This chain's CDR3 is CASSPSGGANEQYV. CDR3 sequence (DNA): TGTGCCAGCAGCCCCAGCGGGGGGGCCAACGAGCAGTACGTC.

The genes are TRBV12-3 or TRBV12-4 and TRBJ1-1; no reliable D call. This CDR3 contains 12 residues. V lost 10 bases to trimming and J lost 1 base, with 10 bases between them. CDR3 bases: TGTGCCACCTCCTCGGGGAACACTGAAGCTTTCTTT. Translated, it gives CATSSGNTEAFF.

This chain connects TRBV4-1 to TRBJ2-1; unclear D gene. CDR1 and CDR2 (germline): MGHRA, YSYEKL. The CDR3 spans 14 residues. With 1 base removed from V and 3 bases from J, the gap between germline ends came to 7 bases. CDR3: CASSQGVGYNEQFF. The CDR3 DNA is TGCGCCAGCAGCCAAGGAGTTGGCTACAATGAGCAGTTCTTC.

In DNA, the CDR3 is TGCGCCAGCAGCAAGCGGGAGAGCTCCTACAATGAGCAGTTCTTC. Its translation is CASSKRESSYNEQFF. The rearrangement joins TRBV5-1 to TRBJ2-1; 8 bases are a match to TRBD2. Trimming at V came to 4 bases and at J to 0 bases, leaving 3 bases not matched to a gene. CDR3 length equals 15 residues. The germline V gene encodes CDR1 SGHRS and CDR2 YFSETQ. The variable domain in full, completed from reference TRBV5-1 and TRBJ2-1, reads KAGVTQTPRYLIKTRGQQVTLSCSPISGHRSVSWYQQTPGQGLQFLFEYFSETQRNKGNFPGRFSGRQFSNSRSEMNVSTLELGDSALYLCASSKRESSYNEQFFGPGTRLTVL.

In its sample, this clonotype was seen many times. The chain joins TRBV29-1 to TRBJ2-5; no firm D call. Germline assignment: CDR1 SQVTM and CDR2 ANQGSEA. The CDR3 totals 12 residues. V was cut by 4 bases and J by 4 bases, with 10 bases left in between. The CDR3 protein is CSVGGNVETQYF. The CDR3 region has the DNA TGCAGCGTTGGTGGGAACGTAGAGACCCAGTACTTC.

This clonotype was seen a handful of times. This rearrangement joins TRBV10-3 to TRBJ2-7; 10 bases map to TRBD2. The V segment lost 10 bases and the J segment 6 bases; nucleotides outside the gene matches: 12. The CDR3 consists of 14 residues. Germline lookup yields CDR1 ENHRY and CDR2 SYGVKD. The CDR3: CATRSGGASAEQYV. CDR3 in DNA: TGTGCCACCAGAAGCGGGGGGGCCTCTGCCGAGCAGTACGTC.

This clonotype was seen a few times. The chain joins TRBV29-1 to TRBJ2-1, with 9 bases that match TRBD1. This CDR3 is built from 13 residues. Looked up from germline, CDR1 is SQVTM and CDR2 is ANQGSEA. Trimming took 6 bases from V and 10 from J; bases not matched to a gene: 10. CDR3 sequence: CSVPPGQGGEQFF. CDR3 DNA: TGCAGCGTGCCTCCGGGACAGGGTGGAGAGCAGTTCTTC.

This clonotype was picked up a small number of times. V and J are TRBV12-3 or TRBV12-4 and TRBJ2-2; TRBD2 matches at 9 bases. This CDR3 comprises 16 residues. After removal of 7 bases from V and 1 base from J, the junction contained 7 bases not matched to a gene. The CDR3: CASTTDSGRNTGELFF. The CDR3 DNA reads TGTGCCAGCACCACCGATAGCGGGAGGAACACCGGGGAGCTGTTTTTT.

In this sample, this clonotype turned up a few times. The chain uses TRBV12-3 or TRBV12-4 and TRBJ2-3, with 7 nucleotides matching TRBD2. Trimming at V came to 5 bases and at J to 0 bases, leaving 8 bases not matched to a gene. The CDR3 sequence is 16 residues long. The CDR3 is CASSLQAGWSTDTQYF. CDR3 coding DNA: TGTGCCAGCAGTCTTCAAGCGGGGTGGAGCACAGATACGCAGTATTTT.

This clonotype was recorded at least ten times. This chain links TRBV4-1 with TRBJ2-4, with D possibly being TRBD1 (7 bases). Germline CDR1 and CDR2: MGHRA and YSYEKL. The CDR3 spans 15 residues. Between the trimmed V and J ends, which lost 0 bases and 7 bases, there was a span of 13 bases. Written as DNA, the CDR3 is TGCGCCAGCAGCCAAGACCCGGCAGGGGGGAACATTCAGTACTTC. This sequence encodes CASSQDPAGGNIQYF.

The chain combines TRBV12-3 or TRBV12-4 with TRBJ2-2, with 7 bases matching TRBD2. The CDR3 spans 15 residues. Unmatched junction bases numbered 10, after V lost 3 bases and J lost 9 bases. The CDR3 DNA sequence: TGTGCCAGCAGTTTGGAGCTAGCGGCCCACCGGGAGCTGTTTTTT. It is translated as CASSLELAAHRELFF.

The chain is built from TRBV10-3 and TRBJ2-3; 10 bases fit TRBD2. The germline V gene encodes CDR1 ENHRY and CDR2 SYGVKD. The V segment lost 0 bases and the J segment 4 bases; nucleotides outside the gene matches: 4. The CDR3 totals 16 residues. The CDR3 DNA reads as TGTGCCATCAGTGAGTCGACTAGCGGGTCGTCAGATACGCAGTATTTT. This encodes CAISESTSGSSDTQYF.

There are a few counts of this clonotype. V and J are TRBV20-1 and TRBJ2-7; D not resolved. Germline V gene sequence: CDR1 DFQATT, CDR2 SNEGSKA (reference sequence). The ends were cut back, 3 bases at V and 0 bases at J, with 12 bases in the middle. CDR3 length: 14 residues. In DNA form, the CDR3 reads TGCAGTGCTAGTGCCCTTTGGAGCTCCTACGAGCAGTACTTC. The encoded protein is CSASALWSSYEQYF.

This clonotype was picked up many times. The gene calls are TRBV10-2 and TRBJ2-2; tentatively, D is TRBD1 (6 bases). This CDR3 region has 13 residues. V shed 8 bases and J shed 0 bases, with 7 bases lying between them. CDR1 is WSHSY, CDR2 SAAADI, per germline. This CDR3 reads CASGTPNTGELFF. CDR3 bases: TGCGCCAGCGGGACACCGAACACCGGGGAGCTGTTTTTT.

The rearrangement uses TRBV6-4 and TRBJ1-1; 7 bases line up with TRBD1. The CDR3 is made up of 14 amino acids. Unmatched junction bases numbered 8, after V lost 6 bases and J lost 4 bases. The germline V gene encodes CDR1 MRHNA and CDR2 SNTAGT. CDR3 sequence reads: CASRKQGSGTEAFF. The CDR3 region has the DNA TGTGCCAGCAGAAAACAGGGGTCAGGCACTGAAGCTTTCTTT.

This clonotype was detected ten times or more. This chain connects TRBV4-1 to TRBJ1-6; D gene unclear. Deletions cut 0 bases from V and 2 bases from J, with 8 bases between. The germline V gene encodes CDR1 MGHRA and CDR2 YSYEKL. The CDR3 length is 16 residues. The CDR3 sequence: CASSQDRVTYNSPLHF. As DNA, the CDR3 is TGCGCCAGCAGCCAAGATAGGGTGACCTATAATTCACCCCTCCACTTT.

This clonotype was detected only a few times. This chain links TRBV29-1 with TRBJ2-1, with D tentatively TRBD1 (6 bases). V shed 4 bases and J shed 4 bases, with 17 bases lying between them. The CDR3 extends over 15 amino acids. Per the germline V gene, CDR1 is SQVTM and CDR2 is ANQGSEA. CDR3 protein: CSVAGDNAHYNEQFF. CDR3 coding DNA: TGCAGCGTTGCCGGGGACAATGCCCATTACAATGAGCAGTTCTTC.

In this sample, this clonotype turned up a few times. J is TRBJ2-1 and V is TRBV29-1; perhaps TRBD1 as D (6 bases). The germline gives CDR1 SQVTM, CDR2 ANQGSEA. CDR3 length: 14 residues. Between the trimmed V and J ends, which lost 4 bases and 0 bases, there was a span of 10 bases. The CDR3 here is CSVAGVGSYNEQFF. DNA for the CDR3: TGCAGCGTTGCAGGGGTCGGCTCCTACAATGAGCAGTTCTTC.

This clonotype was detected ten times or more. The rearrangement uses TRBV20-1 and TRBJ1-1, with D perhaps matching TRBD1 (5 bases). Trimming pared 1 base from V and 0 bases from J, leaving 12 bases between. The CDR3 runs 15 residues. Looked up from germline, CDR1 is DFQATT and CDR2 is SNEGSKA (reference sequence). The CDR3 nucleotides read TGCAGTGCTAGAGGCAGGGTACCCATGAACACTGAAGCTTTCTTT. Its protein is CSARGRVPMNTEAFF.

This chain uses TRBV2 with TRBJ1-1; 7 positions match TRBD1. The CDR3 is made up of 16 amino acids. With V trimmed by 0 bases and J by 0 bases, 4 bases remained unmatched. CDR1 is SNHLY, CDR2 FYNNEI, per germline. This CDR3 is CASSEAAGQVNTEAFF. For the CDR3, the DNA is TGTGCCAGCAGTGAAGCGGCTGGACAGGTGAACACTGAAGCTTTCTTT.

This clonotype showed up many times. The chain employs TRBV7-6 and TRBJ2-7; D perhaps matches TRBD2 (6 bases). Germline V gives CDR1 SGHVS, CDR2 FNYEAQ. This CDR3 has 14 amino acids. The chain's CDR3 is CASSLASTSYEQYV. In DNA, the CDR3 is TGTGCCAGCAGCCTAGCGAGTACCTCCTACGAGCAGTACGTC.

This clonotype came up a few times. V is TRBV15 and J is TRBJ2-2, with D hard to call. The V gene's germline CDR1 is LNHNV and CDR2 YYDKDF (reference sequence). The germline V and J ends were trimmed by 1 base and 3 bases, with 6 bases remaining between them. This CDR3 has 14 amino acids. The CDR3 DNA follows: TGTGCCACCAGCAGAGCCGCCGACACCGGGGAGCTGTTTTTT. Amino acids: CATSRAADTGELFF.

This clonotype showed up many times. V usage is TRBV7-9 and J usage is TRBJ1-2, with a possible D match to TRBD1 (5 bases). This CDR3 is built from 15 residues. Trimming cost V 4 bases and J 4 bases, with 16 bases left between them. The germline CDR1 and CDR2 sequences are SEHNR and FQNEAQ (reference sequence). The CDR3, as DNA: TGTGCCAGCAGCTGGAGGGGAGGGCAAATCTATGGCTACACCTTC. It translates to CASSWRGGQIYGYTF.

This clonotype has a handful of counts. This sequence joins TRBV5-1 and TRBJ2-2; 7 bases are shared with TRBD1. V gave up 4 bases and J gave up 4 bases; unmatched junction bases: 7. The CDR3 extends over 15 amino acids. Germline V gives CDR1 SGHRS, CDR2 YFSETQ. This CDR3 reads CASSDRQGGTGELFF. DNA for the CDR3: TGCGCCAGCAGCGACAGACAGGGTGGCACCGGGGAGCTGTTTTTT.

This clonotype was found a few times. Germline and junction disagree at one end, which may indicate a read error. V usage is TRBV29-1 and J usage is TRBJ2-1; 7 bases line up with TRBD2. The germline V gene has CDR1 SQVTM and CDR2 ANQGSEA. The CDR3 has 11 amino acids. The CDR3 region has the DNA TGCAGCGTGGGACTATTCAATGAGCATTTCTTC. It specifies CSVGLFNEHFF.